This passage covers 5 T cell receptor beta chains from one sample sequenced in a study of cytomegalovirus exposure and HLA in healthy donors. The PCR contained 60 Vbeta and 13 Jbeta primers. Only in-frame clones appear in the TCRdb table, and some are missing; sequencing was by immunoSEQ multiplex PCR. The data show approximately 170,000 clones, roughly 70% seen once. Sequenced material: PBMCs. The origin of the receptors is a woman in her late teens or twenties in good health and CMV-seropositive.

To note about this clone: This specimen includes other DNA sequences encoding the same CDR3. The CDR3 loop reads CASSPGQGSSPLHF. In DNA, the CDR3 is TGTGCCAGCAGCCCTGGACAGGGGAGCTCACCCCTCCACTTT. The J gene is TRBJ1-6, the V gene TRBV9, with 9 bases lining up with TRBD1. This CDR3 comprises 14 residues. The germline gives CDR1 SGDLS, CDR2 YYNGEE. V shed 4 bases, J shed 10 bases, and the junction held 6 bases outside the gene matches.

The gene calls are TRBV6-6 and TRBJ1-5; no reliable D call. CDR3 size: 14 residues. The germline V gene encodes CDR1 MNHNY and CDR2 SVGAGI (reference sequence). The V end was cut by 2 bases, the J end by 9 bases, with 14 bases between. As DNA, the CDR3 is TGTGCCAGCAGTTACATGGAGGTGCAAGGGCCCCAGCATTTT. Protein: CASSYMEVQGPQHF.

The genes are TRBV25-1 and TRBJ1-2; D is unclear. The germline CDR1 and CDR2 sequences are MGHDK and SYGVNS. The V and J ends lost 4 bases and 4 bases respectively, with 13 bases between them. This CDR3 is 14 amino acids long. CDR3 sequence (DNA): TGTGCCAGCAGTGCGGGCCGGGAGGGCTATGGCTACACCTTC. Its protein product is CASSAGREGYGYTF.

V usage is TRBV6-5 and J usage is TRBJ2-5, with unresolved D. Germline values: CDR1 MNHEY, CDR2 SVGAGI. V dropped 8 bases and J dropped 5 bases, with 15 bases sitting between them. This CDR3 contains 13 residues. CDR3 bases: TGTGCCAGCTACGCGAATACTCTGGAGACCCAGTACTTC. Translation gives CASYANTLETQYF.

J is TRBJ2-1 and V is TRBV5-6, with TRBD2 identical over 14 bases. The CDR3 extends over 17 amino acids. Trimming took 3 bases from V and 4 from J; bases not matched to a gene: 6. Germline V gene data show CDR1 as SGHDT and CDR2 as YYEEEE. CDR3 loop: CASSSGTSGGLYNEQFF. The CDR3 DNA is TGTGCCAGCAGCTCCGGGACTAGCGGGGGCCTATACAATGAGCAGTTCTTC.